The 26 T cell receptor beta chains given below trace back to one sample, sequenced in a study of blood T cell repertoires in COVID-19. The data were produced by immunoSEQ multiplex PCR, yet TCRdb's version contains in-frame clones alone and is incomplete. The repertoire includes tens of thousands of clones, 70% to 90% of them detected once, and roughly 3.2% sits in the top ten. Sequenced material: peripheral blood. All receptors derive from a man aged 45 to 65 with acute or convalescent COVID-19.

The CDR3 DNA follows: TGTGCCAGCAGTGCGCGGGAAAACACAGATACGCAGTATTTT. This encodes CASSARENTDTQYF. V and J are TRBV2 and TRBJ2-3; a possible D gene is TRBD2 (6 bases). V lost 4 bases, J lost 2 bases, and 10 bases lay in between. CDR3 length: 14 residues. CDR1 is SNHLY, CDR2 FYNNEI, per germline.

The chain employs TRBV18 and TRBJ1-2, with TRBD1 matching over 9 bases. The V segment lost 2 bases and the J segment 8 bases; nucleotides outside the gene matches: 3. The CDR3 extends over 13 amino acids. Per the germline V gene, CDR1 is KGHSH and CDR2 is LQKENI. This CDR3 is CASSPGTGWGYTF. CDR3 nucleotide sequence: TGTGCCAGCTCACCAGGGACAGGGTGGGGCTACACCTTC. The full variable domain, rest sourced from reference TRBV18 and TRBJ1-2, is NAGVMQNPRHLVRRRGQEARLRCSPMKGHSHVYWYRQLPEEGLKFMVYLQKENIIDESGMPKERFSAEFPKEGPSILRIQQVVRGDSAAYFCASSPGTGWGYTFGSGTRLTVV.

V usage is TRBV12-3 or TRBV12-4 and J usage is TRBJ1-1; weak D call: TRBD1 (5 bases). The CDR3 is 12 residues long. V lost 6 bases, J lost 2 bases, and 7 bases lay in between. The CDR3 loop reads CASRTENTEAFF. In DNA form, the CDR3 reads TGTGCCAGCAGGACAGAAAACACTGAAGCTTTCTTT.

This clone was counted between two and nine times. This rearrangement joins TRBV5-1 to TRBJ1-3; TRBD1 is a possible D gene (6 bases). Trimming pared 4 bases from V and 0 bases from J, leaving 11 bases between. From germline, CDR1 is SGHRS and CDR2 YFSETQ. The CDR3 is made up of 15 amino acids. The CDR3 sequence is CASSLGQLSGNTIYF. The CDR3 region has the DNA TGCGCCAGCAGCCTCGGACAGCTCTCTGGAAACACCATATATTTT.

The J gene is TRBJ1-5, the V gene TRBV6-1; tentative D call: TRBD1 (5 bases). The CDR3 has 13 amino acids. Germline V gene lookup returns CDR1 MNHNS and CDR2 SASEGT. Trimming left V 3 bases short and J 2 bases short, with 5 bases between. The CDR3 DNA is TGTGCCAGCAGTGACAGGGGCAATCAGCCCCAGCATTTT. It translates to CASSDRGNQPQHF.

The gene calls are TRBV5-6 and TRBJ2-5; TRBD1 agrees at 9 bases. This CDR3 is built from 16 residues. V lost 2 bases, J lost 7 bases, and 12 bases stayed unmatched. The germline V gene encodes CDR1 SGHDT and CDR2 YYEEEE. DNA of the CDR3: TGTGCCAGCAGCTTAGCTCTTACAGGGGGCTCGGGGACCCAGTACTTC. Translation gives CASSLALTGGSGTQYF.

The gene calls are TRBV7-6 and TRBJ1-2; D call uncertain. This CDR3 has 14 amino acids. Germline CDR1 and CDR2: SGHVS and FNYEAQ. V lost 2 bases, J lost 5 bases, and 12 bases lay in between. CDR3 DNA sequence: TGTGCCAGCAGCTTATTCGCCAGTGAATATGGCTACACCTTC. This encodes CASSLFASEYGYTF.

J is TRBJ1-3 and V is TRBV11-2; tentative D call: TRBD1 (5 bases). V was trimmed by 1 base and J by 1 base, leaving 14 bases between them. CDR3 length: 17 amino acids. CDR1 is SGHAT and CDR2 is FQNNGV in the germline V gene. The CDR3 loop is CASSLVNAGQSGNTIYF. CDR3 DNA: TGTGCCAGCAGCTTAGTTAATGCAGGGCAATCTGGAAACACCATATATTTT.

The chain is built from TRBV6-1 and TRBJ1-4; D is uncertain. Germline CDR1 and CDR2: MNHNS and SASEGT. This CDR3 is built from 14 residues. V was cut by 3 bases and J by 3 bases, with 8 bases left in between. Here the CDR3 reads CASSDRIANEKLFF. The DNA of the CDR3 is TGTGCCAGCAGTGACAGGATTGCTAATGAAAAACTGTTTTTT.

V usage is TRBV5-6 and J usage is TRBJ1-2; TRBD1 matches at 10 bases. The CDR3 loop spans 14 amino acids. The trim removed 5 bases at V and 5 bases at J, leaving 6 bases unmatched. Germline lookup yields CDR1 SGHDT and CDR2 YYEEEE. As DNA, the CDR3 is TGTGCCAGCAGTCCCTCGGGACAGGGGTATGGCTACACCTTC. It specifies CASSPSGQGYGYTF.

This chain uses TRBV4-3 with TRBJ2-1, with 7 positions matching TRBD1. The CDR3 extends over 16 amino acids. CDR1 and CDR2 (germline): LGHNA, YSLEER. V shed 0 bases, J shed 8 bases, and the junction held 10 bases outside the gene matches. The CDR3 DNA is TGCGCCAGCAGCCAAGATTTCGAGACAGGGACGGATGAGCAGTTCTTC. Protein: CASSQDFETGTDEQFF.

This clone turned up a few times. This chain links TRBV3-1 (or the pseudogene TRBV3-2) with TRBJ1-6; TRBD1 aligns across 7 bases. J gave up 9 bases and V 1 base, and 6 bases lay outside the gene matches. The germline gives CDR1 LGHDT, CDR2 YNNKEL (reference sequence). The CDR3 consists of 15 residues. DNA for the CDR3: TGTGCCAGCAGCCAAGCGCAGGGGGTTAGTTCACCCCTCCACTTT. This codes for CASSQAQGVSSPLHF.

The V and J genes are TRBV11-3 and TRBJ2-3, with 14 bases lining up with TRBD2. The CDR3 length is 21 residues. From germline, CDR1 is SGHNT and CDR2 YENEEA. The junction had 12 bases not matched to a gene; V was cut back by 0 bases and J by 1 base. The CDR3 DNA sequence: TGTGCCAGCAGCTTAGATTCCCCGACTAGCGGGAGGGAAGATGGCACAGATACGCAGTATTTT. It translates to CASSLDSPTSGREDGTDTQYF.

V usage is TRBV6-2 or TRBV6-3 and J usage is TRBJ2-1; 8 bases line up with TRBD2. The germline CDR1 and CDR2 sequences are MNHEY and SVGEGT. CDR3 length: 15 residues. The V segment lost 6 bases and the J segment 8 bases; nucleotides outside the gene matches: 12. In DNA form, the CDR3 reads TGTGCCAGCAGGCCTGTTAGCGGGACCATCCATGAGCAGTTCTTC. Protein sequence: CASRPVSGTIHEQFF.

The chain is built from TRBV24-1 and TRBJ2-7; D call uncertain. Germline CDR1 reads KGHDR; CDR2 reads SFDVKD. Trimming took 6 bases from V and 0 from J, leaving 8 bases between them. The CDR3 runs to 13 residues. CDR3 in amino acids: CATSSRNSYEQYF. For the CDR3, the DNA is TGTGCCACCAGTTCCAGAAACTCCTACGAGCAGTACTTC.

This clone showed up just once. This chain connects TRBV5-1 to TRBJ2-1; 8 bases are a match to TRBD2. Germline-derived CDR1 and CDR2 are SGHRS and YFSETQ. The length of the CDR3 is 18 residues. Trimming took 0 bases from V and 1 from J; bases not matched to a gene: 9. The CDR3 region is CASSLDPLAAISYNEQFF. CDR3 coding DNA: TGCGCCAGCAGCTTGGATCCACTAGCGGCGATATCCTACAATGAGCAGTTCTTC. The variable domain in full, with the rest retrieved from reference TRBV5-1 and TRBJ2-1, is KAGVTQTPRYLIKTRGQQVTLSCSPISGHRSVSWYQQTPGQGLQFLFEYFSETQRNKGNFPGRFSGRQFSNSRSEMNVSTLELGDSALYLCASSLDPLAAISYNEQFFGPGTRLTVL.

The chain employs TRBV7-9 and TRBJ2-3; 12 nucleotides match TRBD2. This CDR3 comprises 18 residues. J lost 1 base, V lost 5 bases, and 10 bases had no gene match. The germline CDR1 and CDR2 sequences are SEHNR and FQNEAQ (reference sequence). This CDR3 is CASSRTSGGTSGTDTQYF. In DNA form, the CDR3 reads TGTGCCAGCAGCCGTACTAGCGGGGGGACCTCTGGCACAGATACGCAGTATTTT.

The chain has TRBV7-2 and TRBJ1-1, with 7 nucleotides matching TRBD1. The V gene end was trimmed by 6 bases and the J gene end by 0 bases; junction bases not matched to a gene: 4. CDR1 is SGHTA, CDR2 FQGNSA, per germline. This CDR3 is built from 14 residues. The CDR3 sequence: CASRSQGMNTEAFF. The DNA for the CDR3 is TGTGCCAGCAGATCACAGGGGATGAACACTGAAGCTTTCTTT.

The chain recombines TRBV19 with TRBJ1-6, with a tentative D call TRBD1 (6 bases). Between the trimmed V and J ends, which lost 7 bases and 8 bases, there was a span of 15 bases. Germline lookup yields CDR1 LNHDA and CDR2 SQIVND (reference sequence). The CDR3 runs 14 residues. CDR3 in DNA: TGTGCCAGTACTTGGCAGGGGTTGGATTCACCCCTCCACTTT. Protein: CASTWQGLDSPLHF.

This rearrangement joins TRBV6-5 to TRBJ1-1; TRBD1 is a possible D gene (6 bases). V lost 7 bases, J lost 0 bases, and 12 bases lay in between. The CDR3 extends over 14 amino acids. Germline V gene data show CDR1 as MNHEY and CDR2 as SVGAGI. CDR3 protein: CASNRNRVNTEAFF. In DNA, the CDR3 is TGTGCCAGCAATAGGAACAGGGTGAACACTGAAGCTTTCTTT.

The V and J genes are TRBV3-1 (or the pseudogene TRBV3-2) and TRBJ2-1, with 10 nucleotides matching TRBD2. This CDR3 comprises 14 residues. Germline CDR1 reads LGHDT; CDR2 reads YNNKEL (reference sequence). Trimming removed 2 bases from V and 6 bases from J; junction bases left unmatched: 1. Here the CDR3 reads CASSQRLAGNEQFF. CDR3 DNA sequence: TGTGCCAGCAGCCAAAGACTAGCGGGCAATGAGCAGTTCTTC.

The genes are TRBV6-6 and TRBJ1-1; the match to TRBD1 covers 7 bases. The germline V gene encodes CDR1 MNHNY and CDR2 SVGAGI (reference sequence). After removal of 5 bases from V and 5 bases from J, the junction contained 14 bases not matched to a gene. The CDR3 length is 16 residues. This chain's CDR3 is CASSRNPVQGSTEAFF. CDR3 nucleotides: TGTGCCAGCAGTCGAAACCCAGTACAGGGGTCGACTGAAGCTTTCTTT.

The V and J genes are TRBV29-1 and TRBJ1-1; possibly TRBD1 for D (5 bases). The germline V and J ends were trimmed by 0 bases and 6 bases, with 11 bases remaining between them. The germline gives CDR1 SQVTM, CDR2 ANQGSEA. The CDR3 totals 13 residues. CDR3 DNA: TGCAGCGTTGAAGATAATAGGGGTCCTGAAGCTTTCTTT. It is translated as CSVEDNRGPEAFF.

This sequence joins TRBV28 and TRBJ1-2; 10 bases map to TRBD1. From germline, CDR1 is MDHEN and CDR2 SYDVKM. CDR3 length: 15 residues. Trimming removed 5 bases from V and 3 bases from J; junction bases left unmatched: 6. CDR3 bases: TGTGCCAGCAGTAAGCGGGACAGGGGCGACTATGGCTACACCTTC. Residues: CASSKRDRGDYGYTF.

This chain connects TRBV7-2 to TRBJ1-2; D is undetermined. Germline V CDR1 and CDR2: SGHTA, FQGNSA. Deletions cut 2 bases from V and 7 bases from J, with 14 bases between. There are 14 residues in the CDR3. The CDR3 DNA follows: TGTGCCAGCAGCTTATCATCAGGAGGGTTTGGCTACACCTTC. Translated: CASSLSSGGFGYTF.

This chain joins TRBV10-2 and TRBJ1-4, with a possible D match to TRBD1 (6 bases). This CDR3 is 14 amino acids long. V shed 4 bases and J shed 8 bases, with 14 bases lying between them. Germline V gene lookup returns CDR1 WSHSY and CDR2 SAAADI. CDR3 sequence: CASSGGGAGEKLFF. The CDR3 bases are TGCGCCAGCAGTGGGGGGGGCGCCGGGGAAAAACTGTTTTTT.